This TCR beta chain was profiled in a study of cytomegalovirus exposure and HLA in healthy donors. PCR amplification relied on 60 Vbeta primers (plus 13 Jbeta primers). In the authors' workflow: Counted up in a later analysis, unique TCR beta chains came to 65 million to 80 million, with around 10 million shared. Sequencing was performed with immunoSEQ multiplex PCR; in TCRdb, only in-frame clones are kept and a portion is missing. V and J calls and clone size follow that table, whereas D and trimming were derived from the DNA. In the table there are 70,000 to 80,000 clones, roughly four fifths of which are singletons. Regarding donors, all were healthy bone marrow donors. This CDR3 region has 13 residues. Trimming pared 5 bases from V and 11 bases from J, leaving 13 bases between. Per the germline V gene, CDR1 is SNHLY and CDR2 is FYNNEI. Notes on the study in general: For TCR beta chains, V- and J-gene trimming was later linked to a missense DCLRE1C variant. Roughly even sequencing depth across donors was the assumption behind the presence/absence analyses.

Of note for this clone: The antigen is unknown.

This receptor was taken from a man younger than 35 in good health and CMV-seronegative. The rearrangement joins TRBV2 to TRBJ1-6; D might be TRBD1 (6 bases). The sample taken for sequencing was PBMCs. The CDR3 DNA reads as TGTGCCAGCAGTCAGGGGAAGATTGCACCCCTCCACTTT. Its protein is CASSQGKIAPLHF. Filled out from reference TRBV2 and TRBJ1-6, the complete variable domain reads EPEVTQTPSHQVTQMGQEVILRCVPISNHLYFYWYRQILGQKVEFLVSFYNNEISEKSEIFDDQFSVERPDGSNFTLKIRSTKLEDSAMYFCASSQGKIAPLHFGNGTRLTVT.